What follows are 10 T cell receptor beta chains derived from one specimen sequenced in a study of neurological immune-mediated disorders. Using its own MiXCR run on the 5' RACE reads, TCRdb lists one record per CDR3 protein. The sample lists roughly 90,000 distinct CDR3 sequences, around 3.5% occurring once. Sequencing input: PBMCs. The receptors were sampled from a woman between 50 and 59 years old with multiple sclerosis.

In this sample, this clonotype turned up many times. The CDR3: CASSSTGDGYTF. CDR3 DNA: TGTGCCAGCAGCTCGACAGGGGATGGCTACACCTTC. The chain recombines TRBV27 with TRBJ1-2, with 8 bases lining up with TRBD1. The CDR3 spans 12 residues. V shed 6 bases, J shed 6 bases, and the junction held 3 bases outside the gene matches. Germline loops: CDR1 MNHEY, CDR2 SMNVEV (reference sequence).

This clonotype was recorded many times. The gene calls are TRBV9 and TRBJ2-7, with 7 bases fitting TRBD1. The junction had 8 bases not matched to a gene; V was cut back by 0 bases and J by 5 bases. Germline assignment: CDR1 SGDLS and CDR2 YYNGEE. The CDR3 covers 15 residues. The CDR3 loop reads CASSVEGQKGNEQYF. The CDR3 bases are TGTGCCAGCAGCGTAGAGGGACAGAAAGGGAACGAGCAGTACTTC.

Ten or more counts support this clonotype. The genes are TRBV20-1 and TRBJ1-5; 10 bases are shared with TRBD1. The V gene end was trimmed by 3 bases and the J gene end by 3 bases; junction bases not matched to a gene: 5. This CDR3 has 15 residues. The V gene's germline CDR1 is DFQATT and CDR2 SNEGSKA (reference sequence). In DNA form, the CDR3 reads TGCAGTGCTAGTTCCGGGACAGGGGACAATCAGCCCCAGCATTTT. It encodes CSASSGTGDNQPQHF.

In this sample, this clonotype turned up many times. The chain couples TRBV5-1 to TRBJ2-7, with D unclear. The V end was cut by 0 bases, the J end by 2 bases, with 9 bases between. The CDR3 consists of 14 residues. The germline V gene has CDR1 SGHRS and CDR2 YFSETQ. The DNA of the CDR3 is TGCGCCAGCAGCTTGGGAATAACAACCTACGAGCAGTACTTC. This gives the protein CASSLGITTYEQYF.

This clonotype was seen repeatedly, ten times or more. The rearrangement uses TRBV20-1 and TRBJ2-1; TRBD2 aligns across 12 bases. The CDR3 is 20 amino acids. CDR1 is DFQATT and CDR2 is SNEGSKA in the germline V gene (reference sequence). With V trimmed by 2 bases and J by 7 bases, 21 bases remained unmatched. The CDR3 sequence: CSARSHRRTSGELGPNEQFF. CDR3 in DNA: TGCAGTGCTAGATCCCACCGTAGGACTAGCGGGGAGCTGGGACCTAATGAGCAGTTCTTC.

This clonotype showed up many times. This chain links TRBV29-1 with TRBJ2-7, with D perhaps assigned TRBD1 or TRBD2 (5 bases each). V lost 3 bases and J 6 bases, leaving 12 bases between the germline ends. Germline V lookup: CDR1 SQVTM, CDR2 ANQGSEA. The CDR3 consists of 12 residues. CDR3 sequence reads: CSVDLGVGEQYF. The CDR3 bases are TGCAGCGTTGATTTGGGGGTGGGCGAGCAGTACTTC.

This clonotype occurred many times. The J gene is TRBJ2-7, the V gene TRBV5-1; 11 nucleotides align to TRBD1. CDR1 is SGHRS and CDR2 is YFSETQ in the germline V gene. The CDR3 extends over 14 amino acids. The V and J ends lost 4 bases and 6 bases, in that order; junction bases with no gene match: 6. The CDR3 DNA follows: TGCGCCAGCAGCCGGACAGGGGGCAGGGGCGAGCAGTACTTC. It codes for CASSRTGGRGEQYF.

In this sample, this clonotype turned up many times. The V gene is TRBV6-6, the J gene TRBJ2-1; D unresolved. This CDR3 has 12 residues. The germline gives CDR1 MNHNY, CDR2 SVGAGI (reference sequence). V lost 4 bases to trimming and J lost 6 bases, with 7 bases between them. The CDR3 region is CASSFLLNEQFF. CDR3 DNA sequence: TGTGCCAGCAGTTTTTTACTCAATGAGCAGTTCTTC.

This clonotype occurred many times. In DNA form, the CDR3 reads TGTGCCAGCAGCGCCCGACTAGCGGGGGAGTCAGATACGCAGTATTTT. Encoded protein: CASSARLAGESDTQYF. The chain recombines TRBV9 with TRBJ2-3, with 12 bases lining up with TRBD2. With V trimmed by 3 bases and J by 4 bases, 6 bases remained unmatched. The germline gives CDR1 SGDLS, CDR2 YYNGEE. The length of the CDR3 is 16 residues.

This clonotype has a count of ten or more. This chain uses TRBV10-3 with TRBJ1-1; D not certain. Germline V gene sequence: CDR1 ENHRY, CDR2 SYGVKD. This CDR3 spans 13 amino acids. The V end lost 8 bases, the J end lost 4 bases, and 14 bases lay between the germline ends. The CDR3 bases are TGTGCCATCGCTAACGCGGGATCCACTGAAGCTTTCTTT. Its translation is CAIANAGSTEAFF.